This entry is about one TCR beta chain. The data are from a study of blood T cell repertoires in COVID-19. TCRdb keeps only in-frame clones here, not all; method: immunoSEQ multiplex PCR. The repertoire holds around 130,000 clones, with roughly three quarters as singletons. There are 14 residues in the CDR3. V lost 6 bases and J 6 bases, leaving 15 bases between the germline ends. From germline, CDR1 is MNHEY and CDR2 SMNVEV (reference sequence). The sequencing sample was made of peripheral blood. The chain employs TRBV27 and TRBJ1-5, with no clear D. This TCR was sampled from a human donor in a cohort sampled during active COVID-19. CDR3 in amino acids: CASSQKASGQPQHF. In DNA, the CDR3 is TGTGCCAGCAGCCAGAAGGCCTCGGGTCAGCCCCAGCATTTT.